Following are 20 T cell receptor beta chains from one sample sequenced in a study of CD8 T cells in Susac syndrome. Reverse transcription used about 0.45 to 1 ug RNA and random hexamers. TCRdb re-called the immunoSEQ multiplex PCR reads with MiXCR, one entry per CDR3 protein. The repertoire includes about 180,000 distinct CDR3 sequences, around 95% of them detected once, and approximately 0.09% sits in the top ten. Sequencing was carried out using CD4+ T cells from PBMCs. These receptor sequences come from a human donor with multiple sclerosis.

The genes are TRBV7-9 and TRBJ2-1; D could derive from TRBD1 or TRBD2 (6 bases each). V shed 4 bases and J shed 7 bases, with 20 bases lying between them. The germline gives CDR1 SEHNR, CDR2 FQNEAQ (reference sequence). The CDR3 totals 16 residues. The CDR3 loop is CASSSPVGGVGNEQFF. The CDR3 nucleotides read TGTGCCAGCAGCTCCCCGGTGGGGGGCGTAGGTAATGAGCAGTTCTTC.

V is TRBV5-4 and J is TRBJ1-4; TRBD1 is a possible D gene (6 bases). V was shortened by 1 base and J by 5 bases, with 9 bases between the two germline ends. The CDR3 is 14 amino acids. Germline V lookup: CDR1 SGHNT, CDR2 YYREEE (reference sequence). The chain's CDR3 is CASSLKTGNEKLFF. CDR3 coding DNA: TGTGCCAGCAGCTTGAAGACAGGCAATGAAAAACTGTTTTTT.

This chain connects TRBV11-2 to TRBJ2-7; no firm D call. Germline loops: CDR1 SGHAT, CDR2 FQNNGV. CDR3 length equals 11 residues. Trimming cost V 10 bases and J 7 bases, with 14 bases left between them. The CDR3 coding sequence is TGTGCCATCCTCGCCCCACGGGAGCAGTACTTC. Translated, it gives CAILAPREQYF.

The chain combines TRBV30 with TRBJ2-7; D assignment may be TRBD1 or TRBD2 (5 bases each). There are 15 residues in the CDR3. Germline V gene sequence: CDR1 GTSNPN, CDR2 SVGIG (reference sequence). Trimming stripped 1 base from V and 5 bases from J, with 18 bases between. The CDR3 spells CAWSAGRGVGDEQYF. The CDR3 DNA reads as TGTGCCTGGAGTGCTGGACGGGGAGTAGGGGACGAGCAGTACTTC.

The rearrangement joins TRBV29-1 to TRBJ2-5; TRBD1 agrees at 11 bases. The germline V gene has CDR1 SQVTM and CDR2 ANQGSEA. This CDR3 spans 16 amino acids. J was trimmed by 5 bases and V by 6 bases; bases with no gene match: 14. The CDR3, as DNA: TGCAGCGTCTCCTCTGGGACAGGGGGATCCGGCGAGACCCAGTACTTC. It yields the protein CSVSSGTGGSGETQYF.

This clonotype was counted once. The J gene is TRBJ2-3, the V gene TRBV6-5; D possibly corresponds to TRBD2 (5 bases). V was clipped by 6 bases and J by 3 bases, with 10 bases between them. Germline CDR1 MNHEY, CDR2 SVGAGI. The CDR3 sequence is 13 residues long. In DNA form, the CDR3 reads TGTGCCAGCAGCTGGACTGTTACAGATACGCAGTATTTT. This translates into CASSWTVTDTQYF.

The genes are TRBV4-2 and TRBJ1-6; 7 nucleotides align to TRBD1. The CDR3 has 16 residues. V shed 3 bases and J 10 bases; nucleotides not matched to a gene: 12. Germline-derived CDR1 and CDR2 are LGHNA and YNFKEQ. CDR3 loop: CASSQRQGDSGSPLHF. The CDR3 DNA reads TGTGCCAGCAGCCAGCGACAAGGGGACAGCGGATCACCCCTCCACTTT.

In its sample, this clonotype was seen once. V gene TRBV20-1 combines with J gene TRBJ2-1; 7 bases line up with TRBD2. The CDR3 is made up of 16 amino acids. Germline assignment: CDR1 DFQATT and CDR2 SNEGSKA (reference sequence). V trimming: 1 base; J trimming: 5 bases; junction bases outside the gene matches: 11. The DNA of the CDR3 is TGCAGTGCTAGAGCGTTTGGGGCGGGGGTAAACAATGAGCAGTTCTTC. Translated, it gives CSARAFGAGVNNEQFF.

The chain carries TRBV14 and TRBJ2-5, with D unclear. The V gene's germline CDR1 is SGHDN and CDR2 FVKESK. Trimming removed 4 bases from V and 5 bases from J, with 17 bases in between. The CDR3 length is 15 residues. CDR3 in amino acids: CASSRHYSQVETQYF. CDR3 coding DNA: TGTGCCAGCAGCCGACACTACTCCCAAGTGGAGACCCAGTACTTC.

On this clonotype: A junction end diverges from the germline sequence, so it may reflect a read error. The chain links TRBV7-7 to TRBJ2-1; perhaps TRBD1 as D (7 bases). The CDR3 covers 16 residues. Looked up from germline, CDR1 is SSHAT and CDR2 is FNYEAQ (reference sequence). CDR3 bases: TGTGCTAGCAGCTCGGGGGACCAGACAGGGACCACTGAGCAGTTCTTC. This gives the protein CASSSGDQTGTTEQFF. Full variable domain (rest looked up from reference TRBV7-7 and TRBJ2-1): GAGVSQSPRYKVTKRGQDVTLRCDPISSHATLYWYQQALGQGPEFLTYFNYEAQPDKSGLPSDRFSAERPEGSISTLTIQRTEQRDSAMYRCASSSGDQTGTTEQFFGPGTRLTVL.

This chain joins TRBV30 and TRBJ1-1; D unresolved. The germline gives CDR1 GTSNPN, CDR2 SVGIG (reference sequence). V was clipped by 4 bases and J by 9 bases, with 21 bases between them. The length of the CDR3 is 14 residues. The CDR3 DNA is TGTGCCTGGATAGGGCCCCTCAAAGGGCAAAAAGCTTTCTTT. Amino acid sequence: CAWIGPLKGQKAFF. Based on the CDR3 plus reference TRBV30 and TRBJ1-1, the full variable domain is SQTIHQWPATLVQPVGSPLSLECTVEGTSNPNLYWYRQAAGRGLQLLFYSVGIGQISSEVPQNLSASRPQDRQFILSSKKLLLSDSGFYLCAWIGPLKGQKAFFGQGTRLTVV.

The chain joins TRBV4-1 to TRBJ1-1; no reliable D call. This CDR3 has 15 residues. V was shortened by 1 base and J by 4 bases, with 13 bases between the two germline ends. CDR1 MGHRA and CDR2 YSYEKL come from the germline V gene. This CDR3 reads CASSQGPIMGTEAFF. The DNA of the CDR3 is TGCGCCAGCAGCCAAGGCCCCATTATGGGCACTGAAGCTTTCTTT.

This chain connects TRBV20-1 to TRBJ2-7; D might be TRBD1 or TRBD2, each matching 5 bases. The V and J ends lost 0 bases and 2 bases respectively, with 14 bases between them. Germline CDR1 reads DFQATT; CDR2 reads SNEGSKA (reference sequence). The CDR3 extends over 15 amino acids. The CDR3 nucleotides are TGCAGTGCTAGAGATTTGGGGGTCCCTCCCTACGAGCAGTACTTC. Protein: CSARDLGVPPYEQYF.

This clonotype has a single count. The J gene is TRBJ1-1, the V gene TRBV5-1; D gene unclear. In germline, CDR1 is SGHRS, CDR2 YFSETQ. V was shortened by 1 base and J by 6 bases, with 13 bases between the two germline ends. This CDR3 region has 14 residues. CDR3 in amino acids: CASSLRDLQAEAFF. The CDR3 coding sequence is TGCGCCAGCAGCTTGCGAGACCTACAAGCTGAAGCTTTCTTT.

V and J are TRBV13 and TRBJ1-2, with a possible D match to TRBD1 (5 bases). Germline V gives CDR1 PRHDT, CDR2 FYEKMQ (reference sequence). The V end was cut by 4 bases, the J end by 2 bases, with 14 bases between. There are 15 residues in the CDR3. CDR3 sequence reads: CASSSVGRTNYGYTF. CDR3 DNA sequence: TGTGCCAGCAGCTCAGTTGGGCGGACAAACTATGGCTACACCTTC.

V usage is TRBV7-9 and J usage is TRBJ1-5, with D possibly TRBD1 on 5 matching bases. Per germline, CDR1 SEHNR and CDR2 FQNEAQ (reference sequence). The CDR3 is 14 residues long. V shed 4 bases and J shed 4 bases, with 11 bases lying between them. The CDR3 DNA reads TGTGCCAGCAGCTCTACAAGGGGAAATCAGCCCCAGCATTTT. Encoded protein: CASSSTRGNQPQHF.

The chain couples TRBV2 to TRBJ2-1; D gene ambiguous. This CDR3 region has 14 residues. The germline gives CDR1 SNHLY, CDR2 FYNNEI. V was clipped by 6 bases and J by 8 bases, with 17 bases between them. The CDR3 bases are TGTGCCAGCAGCCCCAGTCCTCTGCGCGATGAGCAGTTCTTC. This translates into CASSPSPLRDEQFF.

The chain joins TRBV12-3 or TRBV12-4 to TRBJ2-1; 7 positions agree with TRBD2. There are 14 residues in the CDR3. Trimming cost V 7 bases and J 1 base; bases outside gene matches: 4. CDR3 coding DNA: TGTGCCAGCAAGACTAGCCCGTCCTACAATGAGCAGTTCTTC. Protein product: CASKTSPSYNEQFF.

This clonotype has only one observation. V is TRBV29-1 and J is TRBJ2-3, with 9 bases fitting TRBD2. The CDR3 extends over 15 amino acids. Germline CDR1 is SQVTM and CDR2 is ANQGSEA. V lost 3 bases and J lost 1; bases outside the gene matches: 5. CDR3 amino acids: CSVDASGARTDTQYF. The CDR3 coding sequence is TGCAGCGTTGATGCTAGCGGGGCGCGCACAGATACGCAGTATTTT.

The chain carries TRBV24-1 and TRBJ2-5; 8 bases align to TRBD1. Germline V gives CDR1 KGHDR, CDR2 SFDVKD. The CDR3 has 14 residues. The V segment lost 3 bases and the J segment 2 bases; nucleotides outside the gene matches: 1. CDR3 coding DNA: TGTGCCACCAGTGATCGACAGGGGCAAGAGACCCAGTACTTC. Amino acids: CATSDRQGQETQYF.